Shown below are 12 T cell receptor beta chains from a single sample sequenced in a study of T cells after yellow fever vaccination. One entry per CDR3 protein results from TCRdb running MiXCR on the 5' RACE reads. The data show under 400,000 distinct CDR3 sequences, roughly 10% seen once. The material was PBMCs, obtained on the day of the first yellow fever vaccination. These receptor sequences come from a man younger than 35 who received the YFV17D yellow fever vaccine.

The chain carries TRBV7-2 and TRBJ1-4; the match to TRBD1 covers 7 bases. The CDR3 consists of 11 residues. CDR1 and CDR2 from the germline V gene are SGHTA and FQGNSA. The V gene end was trimmed by 5 bases and the J gene end by 13 bases; junction bases not matched to a gene: 4. This chain's CDR3 is CASSDRDRLFF. The CDR3 region has the DNA TGTGCCAGCAGCGACCGGGACAGACTGTTTTTT.

The rearrangement joins TRBV7-2 to TRBJ2-3; D possibly uses TRBD1 or TRBD2 (5 bases each). The CDR3 consists of 13 residues. The ends were cut back, 3 bases at V and 6 bases at J, with 10 bases in the middle. The V gene's germline CDR1 is SGHTA and CDR2 FQGNSA. This chain's CDR3 is CASSFLGVDTQYF. CDR3 nucleotides: TGTGCCAGCAGCTTCCTGGGGGTCGATACGCAGTATTTT.

The CDR3, as DNA: TGTGCCAGCAGTTTAGCTCAAGTAAGGCCTCAGCCCCAGCATTTT. Protein product: CASSLAQVRPQPQHF. The V call is TRBV12-3 or TRBV12-4, the J call TRBJ1-5; the D is unclear. V shed 0 bases and J shed 6 bases, with 12 bases lying between them. The CDR3 covers 15 residues.

This clonotype was seen repeatedly, ten times or more. The rearrangement uses TRBV12-3 or TRBV12-4 and TRBJ2-5, with a possible D match to TRBD2 (5 bases). V was trimmed by 3 bases and J by 7 bases, leaving 18 bases between them. CDR3 length equals 15 residues. In nucleotides, the CDR3 is TGTGCCAGCAGTTTGGCCGGAGTGGATCGGGGGACCCAGTACTTC. Its translation: CASSLAGVDRGTQYF.

As for this clonotype: A junction end diverges from the germline sequence, so it may reflect a read error. V gene TRBV20-1 combines with J gene TRBJ1-1; D remains ambiguous. CDR1 is DFQATT, CDR2 SNEGSKA, per germline (reference sequence). CDR3 length equals 13 residues. In DNA form, the CDR3 reads TGCGGTGCTAGTAATCCACCTGTCTTCGAAGCTTTCTTT. Translation: CGASNPPVFEAFF.

This clonotype is deemed medium-sized. The genes are TRBV5-1 and TRBJ2-2; the D gene could be TRBD1 or TRBD2 (5 bases each). Trimming left V 3 bases short and J 0 bases short, with 15 bases between. Germline V gives CDR1 SGHRS, CDR2 YFSETQ. CDR3 size: 17 residues. The CDR3 DNA sequence: TGCGCCAGCAGCTCGAACGGGGCTAACGCGAACACCGGGGAGCTGTTTTTT. The encoded protein is CASSSNGANANTGELFF.

This clonotype came up a few times. The rearrangement links TRBV11-2 to TRBJ2-2; 8 nucleotides align to TRBD2. The germline V gene encodes CDR1 SGHAT and CDR2 FQNNGV. The J segment lost 2 bases and the V segment lost 6 bases, leaving 8 bases of the junction unmatched. The CDR3 is 16 amino acids. CDR3 amino acids: CASSRQAGANTGELFF. In DNA form, the CDR3 reads TGTGCCAGCAGTCGGCAAGCGGGGGCCAACACCGGGGAGCTGTTTTTT.

The table lists this clonotype with many counts. The chain carries TRBV7-2 and TRBJ2-3; a weak D match, TRBD2 (5 bases). This CDR3 is built from 13 residues. With 3 bases removed from V and 5 bases from J, the gap between germline ends came to 9 bases. Germline-derived CDR1 and CDR2 are SGHTA and FQGNSA. This CDR3 reads CASSFSDGDTQYF. CDR3 in DNA: TGTGCCAGCAGCTTTAGCGATGGAGATACGCAGTATTTT. The complete variable domain, with remaining parts taken from reference TRBV7-2 and TRBJ2-3, reads GAGVSQSPSNKVTEKGKDVELRCDPISGHTALYWYRQSLGQGLEFLIYFQGNSAPDKSGLPSDRFSAERTGGSVSTLTIQRTQQEDSAVYLCASSFSDGDTQYFGPGTRLTVL.

The chain has TRBV7-3 and TRBJ2-7; possibly TRBD2 for D (6 bases). The V gene lost 3 bases and the J gene lost 2 bases, with 11 bases spanning the gap. This CDR3 is built from 14 residues. Germline CDR1 SGHTA, CDR2 FQGTGA. The CDR3 loop is CASSFKGRTYEQYV. The CDR3 bases are TGTGCCAGCAGCTTCAAGGGGAGGACCTACGAGCAGTACGTC.

The chain uses TRBV29-1 and TRBJ2-7, with D possibly TRBD2 on 5 matching bases. Trimming pared 4 bases from V and 0 bases from J, leaving 10 bases between. CDR1 and CDR2 (germline): SQVTM, ANQGSEA. The CDR3 extends over 13 amino acids. Here the CDR3 reads CSVVGSPSYEQYF. The CDR3 DNA reads as TGCAGCGTTGTTGGGAGCCCCTCCTACGAGCAGTACTTC.

This clonotype was counted many times. The CDR3 DNA reads as TGTGCCAGTACCCCCAGGGGACCTCCTATAAACACTGAAGCTTTCTTT. It encodes CASTPRGPPINTEAFF. The chain has TRBV19 and TRBJ1-1, with TRBD1 as a possible D gene (6 bases). The CDR3 has 16 amino acids. Trimming stripped 7 bases from V and 2 bases from J, with 20 bases between. The V gene's germline CDR1 is LNHDA and CDR2 SQIVND (reference sequence).

V usage is TRBV5-1 and J usage is TRBJ1-5; 7 bases align to TRBD1. With 0 bases clipped from V and 5 bases from J, the junction kept 8 bases outside the gene matches. The length of the CDR3 is 16 residues. CDR1 is SGHRS and CDR2 is YFSETQ in the germline V gene. The CDR3 region has the DNA TGCGCCAGCAGCTTGGCGGGTCAGGGGGGGGATCAGCCCCAGCATTTT. It is translated as CASSLAGQGGDQPQHF.